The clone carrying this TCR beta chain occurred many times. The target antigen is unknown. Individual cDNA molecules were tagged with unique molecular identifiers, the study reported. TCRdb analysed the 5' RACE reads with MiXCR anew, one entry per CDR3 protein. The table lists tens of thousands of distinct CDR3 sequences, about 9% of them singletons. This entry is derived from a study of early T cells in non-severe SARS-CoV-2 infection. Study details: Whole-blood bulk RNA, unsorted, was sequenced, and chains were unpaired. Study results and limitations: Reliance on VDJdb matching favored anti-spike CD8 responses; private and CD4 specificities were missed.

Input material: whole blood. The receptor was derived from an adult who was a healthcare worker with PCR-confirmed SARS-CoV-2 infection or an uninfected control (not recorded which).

The CDR3 region is CASSLGTGGSDTQYF. CDR3 coding DNA: TGCGCCAGCAGCTTGGGGACAGGGGGCTCAGATACGCAGTATTTT. V usage is TRBV5-1 and J usage is TRBJ2-3, with 11 bases identical to TRBD1. The CDR3 loop spans 15 amino acids. Per the germline V gene, CDR1 is SGHRS and CDR2 is YFSETQ. V was pared by 0 bases and J by 4 bases, with 1 base of the junction left unmatched.